These 19 T cell receptor beta chains came from one sample sequenced in a study of glioma-infiltrating T cells after dendritic cell vaccination. The assay was immunoSEQ multiplex PCR, and TCRdb's table has in-frame clones only and misses some. Of tens of thousands of clones in the sample, 82% were seen once. Sequencing used blood, obtained before dendritic cell vaccination. These receptors were taken from a human donor with glioblastoma.

This clone was seen a handful of times. The chain has TRBV5-1 and TRBJ2-5, with TRBD1 as a possible D gene (5 bases). V was clipped by 4 bases and J by 4 bases, with 14 bases between them. Germline loops: CDR1 SGHRS, CDR2 YFSETQ. The CDR3 extends over 14 amino acids. The CDR3 nucleotides are TGCGCCAGCAGCCCCCTTCAGGGTGTAGAGACCCAGTACTTC. This translates into CASSPLQGVETQYF.

The rearrangement links TRBV6-5 to TRBJ2-7; perhaps TRBD1 as D (6 bases). Trimming took 5 bases from V and 2 from J, leaving 10 bases between them. CDR1 is MNHEY, CDR2 SVGAGI, per germline. CDR3 size: 13 residues. The CDR3, as DNA: TGTGCCAGCAGTCATCAGGGGCCCTACGAGCAGTACTTC. The encoded protein is CASSHQGPYEQYF.

J is TRBJ2-7 and V is TRBV19; 9 bases map to TRBD1. V lost 6 bases and J lost 4; bases outside the gene matches: 4. The CDR3 runs 13 residues. Germline V gene data show CDR1 as LNHDA and CDR2 as SQIVND (reference sequence). The CDR3 DNA reads TGTGCCAGTAGCTACAGGGGGCCTTACGAGCAGTACTTC. It encodes CASSYRGPYEQYF.

The DNA for the CDR3 is TGTGCCAGCAGCCCCCATGGCAGGGTGGGAACTAGCGGTTACAATGAGCAGTTCTTC. Protein sequence: CASSPHGRVGTSGYNEQFF. The rearrangement uses TRBV7-6 and TRBJ2-1; 8 bases line up with TRBD2. This CDR3 contains 19 residues. Germline lookup yields CDR1 SGHVS and CDR2 FNYEAQ. With V trimmed by 5 bases and J by 4 bases, 19 bases remained unmatched.

The V call is TRBV7-2, the J call TRBJ1-5; TRBD1 might be the D (6 bases). The germline V gene has CDR1 SGHTA and CDR2 FQGNSA. Trimming pared 4 bases from V and 7 bases from J, leaving 17 bases between. The CDR3 has 15 residues. CDR3 nucleotide sequence: TGTGCCAGCAGCTGGCGGGGGGGGGCGGAACAGCCCCAGCATTTT. Translating gives CASSWRGGAEQPQHF.

The rearrangement joins TRBV10-3 to TRBJ2-1; 12 bases fit TRBD1. The CDR3 contains 14 residues. V was clipped by 4 bases and J by 8 bases; unmatched bases: 3. Germline V gene sequence: CDR1 ENHRY, CDR2 SYGVKD. The CDR3 is CAISAGTGGDEQFF. The DNA for the CDR3 is TGTGCCATCAGTGCCGGGACAGGGGGCGATGAGCAGTTCTTC.

V is TRBV9 and J is TRBJ2-2, with a possible D match to TRBD1 (6 bases). Germline V gene data show CDR1 as SGDLS and CDR2 as YYNGEE. The CDR3 sequence is 15 residues long. V lost 1 base to trimming and J lost 3 bases, with 10 bases between them. This CDR3 reads CASSVLGADTGELFF. The CDR3 DNA follows: TGTGCCAGCAGCGTATTGGGGGCGGACACCGGGGAGCTGTTTTTT.

A remark on this clone: Within the sample, other DNA sequences also encode this same CDR3. J is TRBJ2-3 and V is TRBV4-2, with TRBD2 matching over 8 bases. The V gene end was trimmed by 1 base and the J gene end by 5 bases; junction bases not matched to a gene: 2. This CDR3 has 14 residues. Germline-derived CDR1 and CDR2 are LGHNA and YNFKEQ. CDR3: CASSQAGGGDTQYF. In DNA form, the CDR3 reads TGTGCCAGCAGCCAAGCCGGGGGGGGAGATACGCAGTATTTT.

This chain joins TRBV6-1 and TRBJ1-5, with TRBD1 matching over 9 bases. Trimming cost V 6 bases and J 4 bases; bases outside gene matches: 7. The CDR3 length is 15 residues. The germline CDR1 and CDR2 sequences are MNHNS and SASEGT. This CDR3 is CASRLTGTGNQPQHF. CDR3 nucleotide sequence: TGTGCCAGCAGATTGACCGGGACAGGGAATCAGCCCCAGCATTTT.

This chain joins TRBV5-4 and TRBJ1-6, with D perhaps matching TRBD1 (5 bases). Germline V gene data show CDR1 as SGHNT and CDR2 as YYREEE (reference sequence). V was clipped by 2 bases and J by 4 bases, with 13 bases between them. The CDR3 consists of 16 residues. CDR3 region: CASSLGAGLYNSPLHF. CDR3 in DNA: TGTGCCAGCAGCTTAGGGGCAGGACTATATAATTCACCCCTCCACTTT. The full variable domain, rest sourced from reference TRBV5-4 and TRBJ1-6, is ETGVTQSPTHLIKTRGQQVTLRCSSQSGHNTVSWYQQALGQGPQFIFQYYREEENGRGNFPPRFSGLQFPNYSSELNVNALELDDSALYLCASSLGAGLYNSPLHFGNGTRLTVT.

The J gene is TRBJ2-5, the V gene TRBV11-3; perhaps TRBD2 as D (6 bases). V lost 5 bases and J 2 bases, leaving 9 bases between the germline ends. Germline values: CDR1 SGHNT, CDR2 YENEEA. The length of the CDR3 is 13 residues. Written as DNA, the CDR3 is TGTGCCAGCAGCCGGGAGCAACAAGAGACCCAGTACTTC. Its translation: CASSREQQETQYF.

The chain recombines TRBV19 with TRBJ2-3; D may be TRBD2 (7 bases). With 7 bases removed from V and 5 bases from J, the gap between germline ends came to 16 bases. Germline V gene lookup returns CDR1 LNHDA and CDR2 SQIVND (reference sequence). The CDR3 is made up of 14 amino acids. The CDR3 region has the DNA TGTGCCAGTAAAACCGGGGGGCCCGGAGATACGCAGTATTTT. Translating gives CASKTGGPGDTQYF.

V and J are TRBV2 and TRBJ2-2; TRBD2 aligns across 9 bases. Germline CDR1 SNHLY, CDR2 FYNNEI. CDR3 length: 17 residues. J was trimmed by 2 bases and V by 0 bases; bases with no gene match: 4. CDR3 loop: CASSEAGGGANTGELFF. The CDR3 DNA sequence: TGTGCCAGCAGTGAAGCAGGCGGGGGGGCAAACACCGGGGAGCTGTTTTTT.

V usage is TRBV18 and J usage is TRBJ2-1; perhaps TRBD1 as D (5 bases). The CDR3 length is 16 residues. Trimming removed 2 bases at V and 2 bases at J, with 13 bases between. Germline CDR1 and CDR2: KGHSH and LQKENI. CDR3 sequence reads: CASSPGRGLPYNEQFF. CDR3 sequence (DNA): TGTGCCAGCTCACCAGGAAGGGGTCTCCCCTACAATGAGCAGTTCTTC.

The V and J genes are TRBV18 and TRBJ2-5; TRBD1 matches 8 bases. The V gene end was trimmed by 6 bases and the J gene end by 5 bases; junction bases not matched to a gene: 8. The germline V gene encodes CDR1 KGHSH and CDR2 LQKENI. The CDR3 is made up of 14 amino acids. The CDR3 region is CASSSQGAWETQYF. CDR3 in DNA: TGTGCCAGCTCGTCGCAGGGGGCTTGGGAGACCCAGTACTTC. Complete variable domain (other parts from reference TRBV18 and TRBJ2-5): NAGVMQNPRHLVRRRGQEARLRCSPMKGHSHVYWYRQLPEEGLKFMVYLQKENIIDESGMPKERFSAEFPKEGPSILRIQQVVRGDSAAYFCASSSQGAWETQYFGPGTRLLVL.

As for this clone: The germline gene is not matched at one end of the junction; a read error may be the cause. The CDR3 spells CVISGGLGDGETQYF. The CDR3, as DNA: TGTGTCATCAGTGGGGGACTAGGGGACGGAGAGACCCAGTACTTC. This rearrangement joins TRBV10-3 to TRBJ2-5; 8 bases agree with TRBD2. The CDR3 extends over 15 amino acids. In germline, CDR1 is ENHRY, CDR2 SYGVKD.

The CDR3 DNA follows: TGCGCCAGCAGCTTTGGCAGTATCTCAGCGACGAACACCGGGGAGCTGTTTTTT. This gives the protein CASSFGSISATNTGELFF. The chain combines TRBV5-1 with TRBJ2-2; D is ambiguous. Trimming removed 2 bases at V and 0 bases at J, with 17 bases between. This CDR3 comprises 18 residues. The germline gives CDR1 SGHRS, CDR2 YFSETQ. Using reference TRBV5-1 and TRBJ2-2 for the parts outside the CDR3, the full variable domain is KAGVTQTPRYLIKTRGQQVTLSCSPISGHRSVSWYQQTPGQGLQFLFEYFSETQRNKGNFPGRFSGRQFSNSRSEMNVSTLELGDSALYLCASSFGSISATNTGELFFGEGSRLTVL.

V gene TRBV7-9 combines with J gene TRBJ2-5; TRBD1 agrees at 9 bases. CDR1 SEHNR and CDR2 FQNEAQ come from the germline V gene (reference sequence). The J segment lost 4 bases and the V segment lost 1 base, leaving 4 bases of the junction unmatched. There are 15 residues in the CDR3. CDR3 sequence reads: CASSLDRGPAETQYF. The DNA of the CDR3 is TGTGCCAGCAGCTTAGACAGGGGGCCGGCAGAGACCCAGTACTTC.

This clone was recorded a few times. DNA for the CDR3: TGTGCCAGCAGCCGGACTGGAGGCACAGATACGCAGTATTTT. The encoded protein is CASSRTGGTDTQYF. V gene TRBV6-4 combines with J gene TRBJ2-3; TRBD2 might be the D (5 bases). Germline CDR1 and CDR2: MRHNA and SNTAGT. The CDR3 totals 14 residues. Trimming took off 6 bases at V and 1 base at J, with 11 bases between the two ends.